The entry that follows covers one TCR beta chain sequence. The CDR3 sequence is 17 residues long. The V end lost 0 bases, the J end lost 0 bases, and 12 bases lay between the germline ends. The germline CDR1 and CDR2 sequences are MNHEY and SMNVEV (reference sequence). This specimen belongs to a study of PD-1 blockade in mismatch repair-deficient tumors. Study background: Patients had approximately 13 mismatch repair-deficient cancer types and were previously treated and progressing.

Clones were sequenced by immunoSEQ multiplex PCR, and TCRdb holds only the in-frame ones, with some missing. The data hold some 110,000 clones, with about 83% observed a single time. The material was peripheral blood, obtained 60 weeks after starting pembrolizumab. This TCR was recovered from an adult with mismatch repair-deficient cancer. The chain couples TRBV27 to TRBJ2-1; no firm D call. In DNA, the CDR3 is TGTGCCAGCAGTTTATCTCTGGGCGTATCCTCCTACAATGAGCAGTTCTTC. It translates to CASSLSLGVSSYNEQFF.